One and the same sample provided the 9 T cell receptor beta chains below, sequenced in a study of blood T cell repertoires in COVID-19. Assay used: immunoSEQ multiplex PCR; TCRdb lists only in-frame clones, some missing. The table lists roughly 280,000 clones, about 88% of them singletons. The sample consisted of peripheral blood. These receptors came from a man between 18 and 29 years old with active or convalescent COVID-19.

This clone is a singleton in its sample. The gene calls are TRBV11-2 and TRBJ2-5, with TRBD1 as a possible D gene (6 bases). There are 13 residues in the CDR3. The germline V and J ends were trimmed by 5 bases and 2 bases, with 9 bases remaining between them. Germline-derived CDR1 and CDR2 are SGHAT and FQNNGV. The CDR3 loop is CASSPQGQETQYF. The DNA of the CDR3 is TGTGCCAGCAGCCCACAGGGTCAAGAGACCCAGTACTTC.

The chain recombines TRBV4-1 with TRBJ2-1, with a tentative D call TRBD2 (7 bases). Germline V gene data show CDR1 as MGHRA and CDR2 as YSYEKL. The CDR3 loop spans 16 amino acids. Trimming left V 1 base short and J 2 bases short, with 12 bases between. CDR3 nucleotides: TGCGCCAGCAGCCAAGGGGGGGGGCAACCCTACAATGAGCAGTTCTTC. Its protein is CASSQGGGQPYNEQFF.

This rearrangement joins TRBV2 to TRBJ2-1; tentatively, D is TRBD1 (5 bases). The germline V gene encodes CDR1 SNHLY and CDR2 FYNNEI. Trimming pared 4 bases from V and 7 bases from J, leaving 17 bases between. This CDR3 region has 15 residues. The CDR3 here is CASSAWTPASNEQFF. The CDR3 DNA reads TGTGCCAGCAGTGCATGGACACCCGCCTCGAATGAGCAGTTCTTC. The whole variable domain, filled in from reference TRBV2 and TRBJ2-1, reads EPEVTQTPSHQVTQMGQEVILRCVPISNHLYFYWYRQILGQKVEFLVSFYNNEISEKSEIFDDQFSVERPDGSNFTLKIRSTKLEDSAMYFCASSAWTPASNEQFFGPGTRLTVL.

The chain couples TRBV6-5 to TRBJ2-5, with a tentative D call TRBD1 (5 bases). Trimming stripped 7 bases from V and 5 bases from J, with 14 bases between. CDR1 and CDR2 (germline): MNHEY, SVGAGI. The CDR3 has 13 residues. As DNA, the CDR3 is TGTGCCAGCACAGGGCAGGGTTCCGAGACCCAGTACTTC. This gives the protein CASTGQGSETQYF.

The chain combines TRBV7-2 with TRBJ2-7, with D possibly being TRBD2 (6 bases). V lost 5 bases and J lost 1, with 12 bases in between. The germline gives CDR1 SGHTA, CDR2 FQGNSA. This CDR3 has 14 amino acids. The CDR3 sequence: CASSGRDGSYEQYF. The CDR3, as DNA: TGTGCCAGCAGCGGGCGGGACGGTTCCTACGAGCAGTACTTC.

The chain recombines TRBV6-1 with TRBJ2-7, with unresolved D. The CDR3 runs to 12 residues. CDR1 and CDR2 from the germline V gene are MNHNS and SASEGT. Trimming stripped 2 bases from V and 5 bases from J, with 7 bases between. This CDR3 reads CASSEYGHEQYF. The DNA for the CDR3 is TGTGCCAGCAGTGAATATGGCCACGAGCAGTACTTC.

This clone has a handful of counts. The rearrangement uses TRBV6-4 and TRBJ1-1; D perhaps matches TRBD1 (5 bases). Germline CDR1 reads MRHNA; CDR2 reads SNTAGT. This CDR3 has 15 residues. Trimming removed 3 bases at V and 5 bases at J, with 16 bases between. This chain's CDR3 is CASSDLSGAGTEAFF. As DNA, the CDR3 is TGTGCCAGCAGTGATCTCTCTGGGGCGGGAACTGAAGCTTTCTTT.

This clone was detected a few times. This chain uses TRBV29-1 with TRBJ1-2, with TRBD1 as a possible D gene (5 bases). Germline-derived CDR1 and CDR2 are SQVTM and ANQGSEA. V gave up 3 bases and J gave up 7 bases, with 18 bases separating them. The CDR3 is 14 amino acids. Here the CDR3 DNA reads TGCAGCGTTGATTACGGAAGTGCAGGGTTTGGCTACACCTTC. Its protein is CSVDYGSAGFGYTF.

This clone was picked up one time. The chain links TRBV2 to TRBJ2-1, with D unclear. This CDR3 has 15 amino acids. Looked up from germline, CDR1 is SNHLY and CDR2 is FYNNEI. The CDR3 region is CVTAPTEPAYNEQFF. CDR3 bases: TGTGTTACAGCCCCTACAGAGCCTGCTTACAATGAGCAGTTCTTC.